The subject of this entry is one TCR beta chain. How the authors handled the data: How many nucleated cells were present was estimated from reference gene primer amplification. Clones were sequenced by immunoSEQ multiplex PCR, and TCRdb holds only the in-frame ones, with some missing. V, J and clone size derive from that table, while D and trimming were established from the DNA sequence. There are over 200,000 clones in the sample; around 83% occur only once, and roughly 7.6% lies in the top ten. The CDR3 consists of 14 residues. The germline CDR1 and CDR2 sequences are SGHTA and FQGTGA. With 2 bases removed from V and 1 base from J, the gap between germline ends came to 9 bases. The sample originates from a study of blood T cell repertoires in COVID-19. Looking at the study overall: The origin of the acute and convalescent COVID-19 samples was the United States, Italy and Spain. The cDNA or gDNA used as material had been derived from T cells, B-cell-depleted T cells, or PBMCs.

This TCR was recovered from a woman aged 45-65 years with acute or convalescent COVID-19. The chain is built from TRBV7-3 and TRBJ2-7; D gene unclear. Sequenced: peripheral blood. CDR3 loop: CASSLGHQSYEQYF. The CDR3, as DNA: TGTGCCAGCAGCTTAGGGCACCAGTCCTACGAGCAGTACTTC.